These 3 T cell receptor beta chains were sequenced from one sample in a study of tumor and adjacent non-tumor tissue in lung cancer (dated by TCRdb to 2016 to 2019). RNA was isolated from bulk unsorted tissue, and RNA quality was assessed with a NanoDrop ND-1000 and an Agilent 2100. For the normal lung samples, distant non-tumor tissue was collected more than 3 cm away from the tumor edge. Library preparation used multiplex PCR. Sequencing was performed on an Illumina HiSeq 2500. TCRbeta libraries were constructed through three rounds of nested PCR with primers (Table S4) according to protocols modified from ARM-PCR. Starting from the raw public reads, TCRdb applied fastp trimming at Q25, assembled clones with MiXCR and retained in-frame beta chains. Identical CDR3 proteins give one entry, which carries the most common genes and DNA. For this sample there are 70,000 to 95,000 distinct CDR3 sequences; 76% appear just once. Roughly 37% of the sample goes to the ten largest clones.

What was sequenced was distant non-tumor lung tissue. Source of these receptors: a man aged 65 to 85 with non-small cell lung cancer.

Comment on this clonotype: Mismatch with germline at one junction end may stem from a read error. This chain links TRBV29-1 with TRBJ1-2; no clear D. The CDR3 has 15 residues. CDR1 is SQVTM, CDR2 ANQGSEA, per germline. The CDR3 here is CSVEDQDGHNYGYTF. In DNA, the CDR3 is TGCAGCGTTGAAGATCAAGACGGCCACAACTATGGTTACACCTTC.

As to this clonotype: Compared with germline, one end of the junction differs, possibly owing to a read error. This chain uses TRBV6-4 with TRBJ2-1; 10 bases align to TRBD2. The CDR3 runs 15 residues. CDR1 is MRHNA and CDR2 is SNTAGT in the germline V gene. The CDR3 sequence is CACSHGTSEGNEQFF. The CDR3 DNA reads as TGTGCCTGCAGTCACGGGACTAGCGAGGGAAATGAGCAGTTCTTC.

The chain is built from TRBV29-1 and TRBJ2-4, with D possibly TRBD1 on 6 matching bases. The CDR3 totals 11 residues. Germline CDR1 reads SQVTM; CDR2 reads ANQGSEA. CDR3 DNA sequence: TGCAATGTTGAAGGGGGAAATATTCAGTACTTC. It yields the protein CNVEGGNIQYF.